This T cell receptor (beta chain) was sequenced in a study of beta chain features in type 1 diabetes. General study findings and limits: Comparison showed that naive, central memory and Treg TCRB repertoires appeared more similar among patients than among healthy donors.

Expressed TCRB transcripts were sequenced because the entire RNA isolate underwent reverse transcription. The assay was immunoSEQ multiplex PCR, and TCRdb's table has in-frame clones only and misses some. The sample yields 200,000 to 250,000 clones, 68% seen once. It was one heparinised blood draw, averaging around 120 mL, that each donor gave. CD4+ naive, central memory, regulatory and stem cell-like memory cells were sorted via CD45RO/CCR7/CD25/CD127/CD95/CD27. Notes on this clone: Its specificity is unknown.

This clonotype was obtained from a man under 40 in good health. The source material was naive CD4+ T cells from blood.

The CDR3 DNA reads TGTGCCAGCAGCTTAGCAGCCAAAAACATTCAGTACTTC. Protein: CASSLAAKNIQYF. This chain connects TRBV7-9 to TRBJ2-4; D unclear. Germline V gene lookup returns CDR1 SEHNR and CDR2 FQNEAQ (reference sequence). The CDR3 is made up of 13 amino acids. Trimming removed 0 bases at V and 0 bases at J, with 0 bases between.